Listed below are T cell receptor beta chains from one sample, sequenced in a study of T cells after posttransplantation cyclophosphamide. Repertoires were generated with immunoSEQ multiplex PCR, while TCRdb's copy carries only in-frame clones and drops some. Sampling found tens of thousands of clones, none seen once. Sequenced: PBMCs. The receptors come from a woman aged 60 to 75 in good health, CMV-negative, and a related stem cell transplant donor. The CDR3 runs from the conserved cysteine through the conserved F or W. D genes are given only for firm matches. The size entry is marked missing in some rows and otherwise reads once, few, many or a size class.

V,J,size,D,DNA,CDR3
TRBV5-1,TRBJ1-1,many,TRBD1,TGCGCCAGCAGCTTGCCTGACAGGGGGAACACTGAAGCTTTCTTT,CASSLPDRGNTEAFF
TRBV19,TRBJ2-7,many,TRBD2,TGTGCCAGTAGTGCCCGACTAGCGGGGCACTACGAGCAGTACTTC,CASSARLAGHYEQYF
TRBV9,TRBJ2-3,.,TRBD2,TGTGCCAGCAGCCCATACAAACCGGGACTATACACAGATACGCAGTATTTT,CASSPYKPGLYTDTQYF
TRBV12-3/TRBV12-4,TRBJ1-1,few,.,TGTGCCAGCAGTCCCAGTGGGAACACTGAAGCTTTCTTT,CASSPSGNTEAFF
TRBV12-3/TRBV12-4,TRBJ2-7,many,TRBD2,TGTGCCAGCAGCAAAGGATTAGCGGGAGGTCGGGAGCAGTACTTC,CASSKGLAGGREQYF
TRBV6-5,TRBJ2-5,few,TRBD2,TGTGCCAGCAGTTCTGGGACTAGCCCGCGTGGAGAGACCCAGTACTTC,CASSSGTSPRGETQYF
TRBV9,TRBJ2-5,few,TRBD2,TGTGCCAGCAGCGTAGACCCAGCGGGGGGGGGAGAGACCCAGTACTTC,CASSVDPAGGGETQYF
TRBV5-1,TRBJ2-5,few,TRBD2,TGCGCCAGCAGCCTAAGGGAAACACTAGCGGGAGGAGAGACCCAGTACTTC,CASSLRETLAGGETQYF
TRBV6-1,TRBJ1-2,many,TRBD1,TGTGCCAGCAGCAGACCGGGACAGGGTGGTGGCTACACCTTC,CASSRPGQGGGYTF
TRBV6-5,TRBJ2-4,many,TRBD2,TGTGCCAGCAGTCTGACTAGCGGGGGGAGCATTCAGTACTTC,CASSLTSGGSIQYF
TRBV25-1,TRBJ1-2,few,TRBD1,TGTGCCAGCAGTGAAACGGGACAGGTTTACCGATCTCATGGCTACACCTTC,CASSETGQVYRSHGYTF
TRBV19,TRBJ2-2,many,.,TGTGCCAGTAGTAGGACAGTAAAGACCGGGGAGCTGTTTTTT,CASSRTVKTGELFF
TRBV20-1,TRBJ1-3,.,.,TGCAGTGCTGCGAGGGGGGGCACCATATATTTT,CSAARGGTIYF
TRBV9,TRBJ2-3,.,TRBD2,TGTGCCAGCACGGTTAGCGGGAGTTTACCAGATACGCAGTATTTT,CASTVSGSLPDTQYF
TRBV28,TRBJ1-5,few,.,TGTGCCAGCAGTTTTTCAGTGCAGCCCCAGCATTTT,CASSFSVQPQHF
TRBV19,TRBJ2-3,many,.,TGTGCCAGTAGTCAGAGAATAACAGATACGCAGTATTTT,CASSQRITDTQYF
TRBV18,TRBJ2-3,few,.,TGTGCCAGCTCACCCCAATACGGGACAGATACGCAGTATTTT,CASSPQYGTDTQYF
TRBV4-3,TRBJ2-5,many,.,TGCGCCAGCAGCCAAGATTCATCCCGGGGGACCCAGTACTTC,CASSQDSSRGTQYF
TRBV6-1,TRBJ2-5,few,.,TGTGCCAGCAGTGAAGCTGAGGGGCACACCCAAGAGACCCAGTACTTC,CASSEAEGHTQETQYF
TRBV12-3/TRBV12-4,TRBJ2-7,many,TRBD1,TGTGCCAGCAGTTTACACGGACAGGGAAGGCACGAGCAGTACTTC,CASSLHGQGRHEQYF
TRBV19,TRBJ2-4,many,.,TGTGCCAGTAGTCTCCTGAGGGCCAAAAACATTCAGTACTTC,CASSLLRAKNIQYF
TRBV27,TRBJ2-3,many,.,TGTGCCAGCAGTAAACTGAACCTGGATACGCAGTATTTT,CASSKLNLDTQYF